The clone carrying this T cell receptor (beta chain) came up many times. Antigen specificity is unknown. Amplified TCR beta CDR3 regions came from RNA transcripts. The TCR CDR3 first-round RT-PCR relied on the HTBI primer set. MiXCR was run by TCRdb on the multiplex PCR reads, yielding one entry per CDR3 protein. Among around 500,000 distinct CDR3 sequences, 11% to 15% were seen once, and the ten largest hold around 13%. The data belong to a study of T cells in Graves' hyperthyroidism and ophthalmopathy. Study results and limitations: Before onset, ophthalmopathy was predicted by the model a median roughly 6.8 months earlier. Ophthalmopathy was distinguished from stable hyperthyroidism by 13 V-J signatures.

The CDR3 has 12 residues. Between the trimmed V and J ends, which lost 6 bases and 7 bases, there was a span of 10 bases. The germline V gene encodes CDR1 MDHEN and CDR2 SYDVKM. This chain uses TRBV28 with TRBJ2-1; D uncertain. The TCR comes from a woman between 40 and 50 years old with Graves' hyperthyroidism. Material for sequencing was blood. The CDR3 DNA is TGTGCCAGCAGGGGTTGGGGAAATGAGCAGTTCTTC. Translation: CASRGWGNEQFF.